This T cell receptor (beta chain) is drawn from a study of blood T cell repertoires in COVID-19. Study summary: Specimens from acute and convalescent COVID-19 originated in the United States, Italy and Spain. From T cells, B-cell-depleted T cells, or PBMCs came the material, which was cDNA or gDNA.

The CDR3 totals 14 residues. J was trimmed by 3 bases and V by 9 bases; bases with no gene match: 6. CDR1 and CDR2 from the germline V gene are ENHRY and SYGVKD. As originally analysed: It was from reference gene primer amplification that nucleated cell counts were estimated. TCRdb keeps only in-frame clones here, not all; method: immunoSEQ multiplex PCR. V and J calls and clone size are given by that table; D and trimming were obtained from the DNA. The sample yields around 120,000 clones, over 70% seen once. The source material was peripheral blood. V and J are TRBV10-3 and TRBJ2-3; 10 nucleotides match TRBD2. The TCR originated in a man older than 75 with active or convalescent COVID-19. In DNA form, the CDR3 reads TGTGCCATTAGACCGGGACTAGCGACAGATACGCAGTATTTT. Translated, it gives CAIRPGLATDTQYF.